The rows below give T cell receptor beta chains drawn from one sample of a study of radiotherapy plus CTLA-4 blockade in lung cancer. Profiling relied on immunoSEQ multiplex PCR, and the TCRdb table lists in-frame clones only, not all of them. Of 51,000 or so clones listed, approximately 91% are singletons. The sample here was peripheral blood, taken from a patient treated with radiotherapy plus ipilimumab. The source of these receptors is a human donor with non-small cell lung cancer whose response to radiotherapy plus ipilimumab could not be evaluated. Each CDR3 is given with its conserved first and last residue.

CDR3 protein: CATSVPSGDEQYF
V gene: TRBV15
J gene: TRBJ2-7

CDR3 protein: CASSAYGGPGSPYEQYF
V gene: TRBV7-6
J gene: TRBJ2-7

CDR3 protein: CASSSGTGANIQYF
V gene: TRBV5-4
J gene: TRBJ2-4

CDR3 protein: CASRGLAEANTGELFF
V gene: TRBV25-1
J gene: TRBJ2-2

CDR3 protein: CASSLTRTTNNEQFF
V gene: TRBV7-2
J gene: TRBJ2-1

CDR3 protein: CASSDGYGANTEAFF
V gene: TRBV10-1
J gene: TRBJ1-1

CDR3 protein: CSVGRRGMDGYTF
V gene: TRBV29-1
J gene: TRBJ1-2

CDR3 protein: CASSAPLGQGSGEQFF
V gene: TRBV25-1
J gene: TRBJ2-1

CDR3 protein: CASSLQGGNTEAFF
V gene: TRBV28
J gene: TRBJ1-1

CDR3 protein: CASSLGVDFGEQYF
V gene: TRBV7-2
J gene: TRBJ2-7

CDR3 protein: CASSVGPGTSTDTQYF
V gene: TRBV9
J gene: TRBJ2-3

CDR3 protein: CASSLHRDSNQPQHF
V gene: TRBV9
J gene: TRBJ1-5

CDR3 protein: CASSPGEVAGGLQETQYF
V gene: TRBV5-1
J gene: TRBJ2-5

CDR3 protein: CASSSGERGENIQYF
V gene: TRBV18
J gene: TRBJ2-4

CDR3 protein: CATSKEASGGELFF
V gene: TRBV15
J gene: TRBJ2-2

CDR3 protein: CASSLSGRMNTEAFF
V gene: TRBV6-6
J gene: TRBJ1-1

CDR3 protein: CASSLAGYDNNEQFF
V gene: TRBV28
J gene: TRBJ2-1

CDR3 protein: CAWSVGQGQETQYF
V gene: TRBV30
J gene: TRBJ2-5

CDR3 protein: CASSHWTGIDIQYF
V gene: TRBV4-3
J gene: TRBJ2-4

CDR3 protein: CASRRQVGDYEQYF
V gene: TRBV28
J gene: TRBJ2-7

CDR3 protein: CASSIRGGEGYTF
V gene: TRBV19
J gene: TRBJ1-2

CDR3 protein: CASSLDSGNYNEQFF
V gene: TRBV7-2
J gene: TRBJ2-1

CDR3 protein: CASSGGPFSGNTIYF
V gene: TRBV6-1
J gene: TRBJ1-3

CDR3 protein: CASRPTSGDYTQYF
V gene: TRBV18
J gene: TRBJ2-3

CDR3 protein: CASTRPGIGGKGAEAFF
V gene: TRBV19
J gene: TRBJ1-1

CDR3 protein: CALHTEAFF
V gene: TRBV10-3
J gene: TRBJ1-1

CDR3 protein: CASSRDTVTYEQYF
V gene: TRBV28
J gene: TRBJ2-7

CDR3 protein: CASSPSTGGWGYTF
V gene: TRBV2
J gene: TRBJ1-2

CDR3 protein: CASSQGMSYGYTF
V gene: TRBV4-3
J gene: TRBJ1-2

CDR3 protein: CASSRVGTSQETQYF
V gene: TRBV4-1
J gene: TRBJ2-5

CDR3 protein: CASSSPGATEAFF
V gene: TRBV6-5
J gene: TRBJ1-1

CDR3 protein: CASSPSSGETQYF
V gene: TRBV18
J gene: TRBJ2-5

CDR3 protein: CASSLASYEQYF
V gene: TRBV5-4
J gene: TRBJ2-7

CDR3 protein: CASSDGGAAKKLFF
V gene: TRBV6-1
J gene: TRBJ1-4

CDR3 protein: CASSQVAGEQFF
V gene: TRBV4-1
J gene: TRBJ2-1

CDR3 protein: CASSLGAGGRQPQHF
V gene: TRBV11-2
J gene: TRBJ1-5

CDR3 protein: CASSLGQGMPEAFF
V gene: TRBV7-9
J gene: TRBJ1-1

CDR3 protein: CASSLQTDTQYF
V gene: TRBV5-1
J gene: TRBJ2-3

CDR3 protein: CASSPGTGAQFF
V gene: TRBV18
J gene: TRBJ2-1

CDR3 protein: CASSSSSLETQHF
V gene: TRBV19
J gene: TRBJ1-5

CDR3 protein: CASSVTGGRDEQYF
V gene: TRBV9
J gene: TRBJ2-7

CDR3 protein: CASRGLGGPGAGEQFF
V gene: TRBV2
J gene: TRBJ2-1

CDR3 protein: CASSGQDRVYEQYF
V gene: TRBV5-1
J gene: TRBJ2-7

CDR3 protein: CASRGGTSAGDTQYF
V gene: TRBV9
J gene: TRBJ2-3

CDR3 protein: CASSYGGETQYF
V gene: TRBV7-9
J gene: TRBJ2-5

CDR3 protein: CASSLAPDSVWNGEAFF
V gene: TRBV7-2
J gene: TRBJ1-1

CDR3 protein: CASSVGGQGFDQPQHF
V gene: TRBV9
J gene: TRBJ1-5

CDR3 protein: CASSVGATNEKLFF
V gene: TRBV9
J gene: TRBJ1-4

CDR3 protein: CASSKGSGGFSGANVLTF
V gene: TRBV19
J gene: TRBJ2-6

CDR3 protein: CASSWGGNNQPQHF
V gene: TRBV25-1
J gene: TRBJ1-5

CDR3 protein: CASSQDRGMGDQETQYF
V gene: TRBV7-2
J gene: TRBJ2-5

CDR3 protein: CASSTRDKGPSGAFF
V gene: TRBV7-2
J gene: TRBJ1-1

CDR3 protein: CASSVSPGWDRNEQFF
V gene: TRBV10-1
J gene: TRBJ2-1

CDR3 protein: CASSFMGIGGADSPLHF
V gene: TRBV5-5
J gene: TRBJ1-6